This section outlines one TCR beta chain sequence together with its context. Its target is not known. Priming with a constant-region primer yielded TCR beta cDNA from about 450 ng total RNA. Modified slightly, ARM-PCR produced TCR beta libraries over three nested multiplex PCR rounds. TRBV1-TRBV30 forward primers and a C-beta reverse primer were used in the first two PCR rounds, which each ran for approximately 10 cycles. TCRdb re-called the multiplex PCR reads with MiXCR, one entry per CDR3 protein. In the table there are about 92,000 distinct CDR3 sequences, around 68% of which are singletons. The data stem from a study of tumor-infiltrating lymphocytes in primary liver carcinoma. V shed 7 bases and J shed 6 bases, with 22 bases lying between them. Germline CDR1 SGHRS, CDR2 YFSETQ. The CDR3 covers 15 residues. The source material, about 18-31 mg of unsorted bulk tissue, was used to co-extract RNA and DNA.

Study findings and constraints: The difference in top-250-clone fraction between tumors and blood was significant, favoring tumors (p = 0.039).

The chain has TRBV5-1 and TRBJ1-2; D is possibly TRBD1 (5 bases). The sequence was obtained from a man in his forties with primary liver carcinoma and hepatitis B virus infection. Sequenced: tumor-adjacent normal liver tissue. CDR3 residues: CASDGGRAEDHGYTF. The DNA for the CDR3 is TGCGCCAGCGATGGTGGCAGGGCAGAAGACCATGGCTACACCTTC.